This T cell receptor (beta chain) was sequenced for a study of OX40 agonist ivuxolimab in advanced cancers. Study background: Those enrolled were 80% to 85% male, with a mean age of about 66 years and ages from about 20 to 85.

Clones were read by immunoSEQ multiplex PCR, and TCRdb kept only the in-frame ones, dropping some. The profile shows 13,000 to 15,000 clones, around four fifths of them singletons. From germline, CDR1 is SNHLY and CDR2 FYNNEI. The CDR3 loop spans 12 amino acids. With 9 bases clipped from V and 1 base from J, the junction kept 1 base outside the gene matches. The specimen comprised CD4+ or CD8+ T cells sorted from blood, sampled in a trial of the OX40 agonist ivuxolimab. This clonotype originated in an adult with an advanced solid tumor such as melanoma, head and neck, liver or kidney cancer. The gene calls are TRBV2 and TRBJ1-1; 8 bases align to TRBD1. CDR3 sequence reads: CARGTGNTEAFF. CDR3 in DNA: TGTGCCAGGGGGACAGGGAACACTGAAGCTTTCTTT.